This entry describes one T cell receptor (beta chain). Its antigen is as yet unknown. This record belongs to a study of OX40 agonist ivuxolimab in advanced cancers. The overall study: Administration of intravenous ivuxolimab to patients occurred every 2 weeks at 0.01 to 10 mg/kg.

Study-level results: Among the nonresponders, some also had low normalized T-cell clonal expansion.

Autoimmune disease history or systemic immunosuppression barred patients. From germline, CDR1 is MRHNA and CDR2 SNTAGT. V was clipped by 4 bases and J by 7 bases, with 8 bases between them. The CDR3 runs 12 residues. Some clones are missing from TCRdb's copy, which holds only in-frame ones; the method was immunoSEQ multiplex PCR. The table lists approximately 87,000 clones, 88% of them singletons. V gene TRBV6-4 combines with J gene TRBJ2-1; D perhaps matches TRBD2 (6 bases). Source: CD4+ or CD8+ T cells sorted from blood, taken in a trial of the OX40 agonist ivuxolimab. This TCR came from an adult with an advanced solid tumor such as melanoma, head and neck, liver or kidney cancer. CDR3 sequence: CASSVGGNEQFF. Written as DNA, the CDR3 is TGTGCCAGCAGTGTGGGGGGAAATGAGCAGTTCTTC.